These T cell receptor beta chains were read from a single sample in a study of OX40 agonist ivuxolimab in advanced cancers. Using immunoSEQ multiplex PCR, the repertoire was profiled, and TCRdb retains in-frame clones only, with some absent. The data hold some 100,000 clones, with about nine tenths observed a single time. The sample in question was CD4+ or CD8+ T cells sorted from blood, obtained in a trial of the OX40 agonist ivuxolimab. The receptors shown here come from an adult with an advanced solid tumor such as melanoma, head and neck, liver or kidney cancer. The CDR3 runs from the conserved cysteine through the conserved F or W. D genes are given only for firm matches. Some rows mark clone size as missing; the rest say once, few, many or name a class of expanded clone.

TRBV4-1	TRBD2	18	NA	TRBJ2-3	TGCGCCAGCAGCCGAGGACTAGCGGGAGGGATTAACACAGATACGCAGTATTTT	CASSRGLAGGINTDTQYF
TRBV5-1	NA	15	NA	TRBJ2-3	TGCGCCAGCAGCAGAGGGGACTCCGGCACAGATACGCAGTATTTT	CASSRGDSGTDTQYF
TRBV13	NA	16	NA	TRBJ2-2	TGTGCCAGCAGCTTGGGGAGCACTTCGAACACCGGGGAGCTGTTTTTT	CASSLGSTSNTGELFF
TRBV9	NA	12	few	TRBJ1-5	TGTGCCAGCAGCGTAGTAGGTCAGCCCCAGCATTTT	CASSVVGQPQHF
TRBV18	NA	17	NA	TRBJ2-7	TGTGCCAGCTCACCACCCGCGTTCGGGGTAAGCTCCTACGAGCAGTACTTC	CASSPPAFGVSSYEQYF
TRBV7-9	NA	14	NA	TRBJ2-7	TGTGCCAGCAGCTACCGCCCTGGGCTATACGAGCAGTACTTC	CASSYRPGLYEQYF
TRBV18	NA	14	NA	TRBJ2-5	TGTGCCAGCTCACCACCGGCACAGCAAGAGACCCAGTACTTC	CASSPPAQQETQYF
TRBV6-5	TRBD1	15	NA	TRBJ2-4	TGTGCCAGCAGCCTGAGCGGGACAGGGATAAACATTCAGTACTTC	CASSLSGTGINIQYF
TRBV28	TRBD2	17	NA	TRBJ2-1	TGTGCCAGCAGTTTAATTTCGGGACTAGCGGGACACAATGAGCAGTTCTTC	CASSLISGLAGHNEQFF
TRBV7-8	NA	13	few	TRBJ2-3	TGTGCCAGCAGTGGACTTCCCACAGATACGCAGTATTTT	CASSGLPTDTQYF
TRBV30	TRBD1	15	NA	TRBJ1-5	TGTGCCTGGAGTCAGGGACAGAGTAGCAATCAGCCCCAGCATTTT	CAWSQGQSSNQPQHF
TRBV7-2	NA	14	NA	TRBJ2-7	TGTGCCAGCAGCTTGTGGATAGGGCCCTACGAGCAGTACTTC	CASSLWIGPYEQYF
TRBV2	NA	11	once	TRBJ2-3	TGTGCCAGCACCTACACAGATACGCAGTATTTT	CASTYTDTQYF
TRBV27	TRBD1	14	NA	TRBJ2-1	TGTGCCAGCCGATCCGGGACAGTCCGCAATGAGCAGTTCTTC	CASRSGTVRNEQFF
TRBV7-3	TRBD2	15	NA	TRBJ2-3	TGTGCCAGCAGCTCGGGGACTAGTCACACAGATACGCAGTATTTT	CASSSGTSHTDTQYF
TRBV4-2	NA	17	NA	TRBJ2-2	TGTGCCAGCAGCCAAGATAACCCTTTCCGACCCACCGGGGAGCTGTTTTTT	CASSQDNPFRPTGELFF
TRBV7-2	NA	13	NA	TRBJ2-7	TGTGCCAGCAGCTTAGCGACATACTACGAGCAGTACTTC	CASSLATYYEQYF
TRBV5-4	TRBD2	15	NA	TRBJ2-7	TGTGCCAGCAGCTCCCCGGGGGGGAGAGGGAGAGAGCAGTACTTC	CASSSPGGRGREQYF
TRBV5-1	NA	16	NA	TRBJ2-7	TGCGCCAGCAGCCAGGGGGTAGCGGGGAGTGGTATTGAGCAGTACTTC	CASSQGVAGSGIEQYF
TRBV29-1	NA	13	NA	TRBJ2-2	TGCAGCGTACCCGGGACCAGCACCGGGGAGCTGTTTTTT	CSVPGTSTGELFF
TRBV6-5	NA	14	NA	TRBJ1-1	TGTGCCAGCAGCCGGGACTCTTGGAACACTGAAGCTTTCTTT	CASSRDSWNTEAFF
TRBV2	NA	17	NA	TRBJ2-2	TGTGCCAGCAGTGAACGGGACTCCTCTCAGAGGGCCGGGGAGCTGTTTTTT	CASSERDSSQRAGELFF
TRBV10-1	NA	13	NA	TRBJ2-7	TGCGCCAGCAGTGAGTTAGTCAGCTCCGAGCAGTACTTC	CASSELVSSEQYF
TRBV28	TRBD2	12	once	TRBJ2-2	TGTGCCAGCAGTGGACTAGCCGGGGAGCTGTTTTTT	CASSGLAGELFF
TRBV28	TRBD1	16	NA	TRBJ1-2	TGTGCCAGCAGGTCCAACCCGGGACAGGGAACCTATGGCTACACCTTC	CASRSNPGQGTYGYTF
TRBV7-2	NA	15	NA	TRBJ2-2	TGTGCCAGCAGCAGGTCGGCAGGGGTGACCGGGGAGCTGTTTTTT	CASSRSAGVTGELFF
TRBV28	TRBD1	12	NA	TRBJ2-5	TGTGCCAGCGGGACAGGGGGGGAGACCCAGTACTTC	CASGTGGETQYF
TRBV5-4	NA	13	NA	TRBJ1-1	TGTGCCAGCAGCCCTGGGGACTTCCGGCAAGCTTTCTTT	CASSPGDFRQAFF
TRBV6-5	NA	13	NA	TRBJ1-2	TGTGCCAGCAGTTCGGGGAAGAACTATGGCTACACCTTC	CASSSGKNYGYTF
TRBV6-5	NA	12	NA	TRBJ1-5	TGTGCCAGCAGCACTAGCAATCAGCCCCAGCATTTT	CASSTSNQPQHF
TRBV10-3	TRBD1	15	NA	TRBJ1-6	TGTGCCATCAGTGGGGACAGGGTACATAATTCACCCCTCCACTTT	CAISGDRVHNSPLHF
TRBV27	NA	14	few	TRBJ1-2	TGTGCCAGCAGTTACTGGGGTGGTGACTATGGCTACACCTTC	CASSYWGGDYGYTF
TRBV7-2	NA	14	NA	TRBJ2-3	TGTGCCAGCAGCTCCAAGGGTGGGTCAGATACGCAGTATTTT	CASSSKGGSDTQYF
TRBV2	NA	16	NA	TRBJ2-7	TGTGCCAGCAGTTTTAAATGGCGTGACAGCTCCTACGAGCAGTACTTC	CASSFKWRDSSYEQYF
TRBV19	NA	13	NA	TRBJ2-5	TGTGCCAGTAGTATGGTGGCACAGGAGACCCAGTACTTC	CASSMVAQETQYF
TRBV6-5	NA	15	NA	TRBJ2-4	TGTGCCAGCAGGTCCCCACGGGGTGCCGGTGGATCCCGGTACTTC	CASRSPRGAGGSRYF
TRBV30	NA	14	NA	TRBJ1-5	TGTGCCTGGAGTGAATGGGGGGGCAATCAGCCCCAGCATTTT	CAWSEWGGNQPQHF
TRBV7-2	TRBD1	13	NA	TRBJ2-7	TGTGCCAGCAGCTTGTACAGGGGTTACGAGCAGTACTTC	CASSLYRGYEQYF
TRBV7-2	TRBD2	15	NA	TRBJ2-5	TGTGCCAGCAGCTTAGCTAGCGGGATAGTGGAGACCCAGTACTTC	CASSLASGIVETQYF
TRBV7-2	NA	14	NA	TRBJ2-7	TGTGCCAGCAGTCTGACGCAGGGGGGCTACGAGCAGTACTTC	CASSLTQGGYEQYF
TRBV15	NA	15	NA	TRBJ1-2	TGTGCCACCAGCAGAGATAAGGGACAATCTGCTGGCTACACCTTC	CATSRDKGQSAGYTF
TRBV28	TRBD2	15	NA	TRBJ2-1	TGTGCCAGCAGTTTATTGGGCGGGAGGGCCTCTGAGCAGTTCTTC	CASSLLGGRASEQFF
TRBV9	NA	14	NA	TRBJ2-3	TGTGCCAGCAGCTCTCTCGGGAAGTATGATACGCAGTATTTT	CASSSLGKYDTQYF
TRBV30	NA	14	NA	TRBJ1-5	TGTGCCTGGAGTATCGGGACCGGGGATCAGCCCCAGCATTTT	CAWSIGTGDQPQHF
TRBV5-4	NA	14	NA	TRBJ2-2	TGTGCCAGCAGCGCCCCCGGGGCCACCGGGGAGCTGTTTTTT	CASSAPGATGELFF
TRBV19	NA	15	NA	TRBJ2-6	TGTGCCAGTAGTATCTGGCTTCCTGGGGCCAACGTCCTGACTTTC	CASSIWLPGANVLTF
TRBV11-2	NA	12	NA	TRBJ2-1	TGTGCCAGCAGCTTATTGAGGGTTGAGCAGTTCTTC	CASSLLRVEQFF
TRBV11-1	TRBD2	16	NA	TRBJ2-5	TGTGCCAGCAGCTCTAGTAGCGGGAGCGGTGTGGGGACCCAGTACTTC	CASSSSSGSGVGTQYF
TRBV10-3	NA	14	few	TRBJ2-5	TGTGCCATCAGAGACAGTTCCGTAGGAGAGACCCAGTACTTC	CAIRDSSVGETQYF
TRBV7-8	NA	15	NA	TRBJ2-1	TGTGCCAGCAGCTCCTCTAGTGGAATCTACAATGAGCAGTTCTTC	CASSSSSGIYNEQFF
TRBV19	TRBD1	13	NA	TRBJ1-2	TGTGCCAGTAGTAGGGACAGGGTAGATGGCTACACCTTC	CASSRDRVDGYTF
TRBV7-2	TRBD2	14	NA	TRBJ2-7	TGTGCCAGCAGCTCCGGACTAGGATTCTACGAGCAGTACTTC	CASSSGLGFYEQYF
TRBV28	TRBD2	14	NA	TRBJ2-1	TGTGCCAGCAGTTTACCTGGGACTATAGGAGAGCAGTTCTTC	CASSLPGTIGEQFF